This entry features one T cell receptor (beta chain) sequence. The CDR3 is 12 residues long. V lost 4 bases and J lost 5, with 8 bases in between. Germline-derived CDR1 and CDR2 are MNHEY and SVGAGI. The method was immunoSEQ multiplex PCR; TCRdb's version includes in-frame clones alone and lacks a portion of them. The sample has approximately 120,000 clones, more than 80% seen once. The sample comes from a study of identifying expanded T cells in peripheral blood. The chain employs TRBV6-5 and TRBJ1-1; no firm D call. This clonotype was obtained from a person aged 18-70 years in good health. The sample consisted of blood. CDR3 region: CASSSIGTEAFF. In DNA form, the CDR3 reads TGTGCCAGCAGTTCAATCGGAACTGAAGCTTTCTTT.